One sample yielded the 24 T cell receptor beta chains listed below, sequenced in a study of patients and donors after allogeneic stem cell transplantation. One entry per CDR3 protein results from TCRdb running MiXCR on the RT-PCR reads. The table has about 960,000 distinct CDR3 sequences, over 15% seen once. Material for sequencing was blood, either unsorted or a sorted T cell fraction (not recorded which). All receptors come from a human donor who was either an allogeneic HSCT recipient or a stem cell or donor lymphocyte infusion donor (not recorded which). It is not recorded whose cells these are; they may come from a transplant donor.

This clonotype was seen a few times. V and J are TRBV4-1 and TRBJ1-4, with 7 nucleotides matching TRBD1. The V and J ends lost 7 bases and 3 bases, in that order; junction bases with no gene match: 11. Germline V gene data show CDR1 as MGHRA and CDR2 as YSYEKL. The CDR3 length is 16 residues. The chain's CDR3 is CASKDPRGGSNEKLFF. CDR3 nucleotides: TGCGCCAGCAAGGATCCCAGGGGGGGATCTAATGAAAAACTGTTTTTT.

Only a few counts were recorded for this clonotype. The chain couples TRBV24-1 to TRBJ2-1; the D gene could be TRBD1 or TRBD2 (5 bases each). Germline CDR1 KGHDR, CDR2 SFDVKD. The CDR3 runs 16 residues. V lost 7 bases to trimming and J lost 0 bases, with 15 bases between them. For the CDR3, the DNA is TGTGCCACCAGACCCCTGGCAGGGAGCTCCTACAATGAGCAGTTCTTC. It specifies CATRPLAGSSYNEQFF.

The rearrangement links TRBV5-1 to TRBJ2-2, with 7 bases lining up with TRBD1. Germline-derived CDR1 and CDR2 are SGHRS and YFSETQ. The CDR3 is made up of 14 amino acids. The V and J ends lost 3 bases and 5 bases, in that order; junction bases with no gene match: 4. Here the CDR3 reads CASSSTGKTGELFF. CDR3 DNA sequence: TGCGCCAGCAGCTCGACAGGGAAGACCGGGGAGCTGTTTTTT.

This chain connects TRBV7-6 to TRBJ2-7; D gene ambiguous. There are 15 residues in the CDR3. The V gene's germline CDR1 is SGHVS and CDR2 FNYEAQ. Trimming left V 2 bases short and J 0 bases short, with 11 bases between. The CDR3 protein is CASSLSDDSSYEQYF. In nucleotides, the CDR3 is TGTGCCAGCAGCTTATCCGACGATAGCTCCTACGAGCAGTACTTC.

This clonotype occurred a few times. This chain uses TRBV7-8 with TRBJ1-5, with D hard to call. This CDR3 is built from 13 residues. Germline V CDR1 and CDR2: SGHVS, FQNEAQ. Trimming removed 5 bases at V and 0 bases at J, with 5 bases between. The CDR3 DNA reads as TGTGCCAGCAGCACAAATAGCAATCAGCCCCAGCATTTT. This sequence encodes CASSTNSNQPQHF. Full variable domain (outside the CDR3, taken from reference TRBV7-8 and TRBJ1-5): GAGVSQSPRYKVAKRGQDVALRCDPISGHVSLFWYQQALGQGPEFLTYFQNEAQLDKSGLPSDRFFAERPEGSVSTLKIQRTQQEDSAVYLCASSTNSNQPQHFGDGTRLSIL.

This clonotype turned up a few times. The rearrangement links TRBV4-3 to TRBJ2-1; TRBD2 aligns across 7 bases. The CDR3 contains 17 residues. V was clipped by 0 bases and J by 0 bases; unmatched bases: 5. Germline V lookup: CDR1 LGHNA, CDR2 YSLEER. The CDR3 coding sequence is TGCGCCAGCAGCCAAGATTTTTGGGGGGGCTCCTACAATGAGCAGTTCTTC. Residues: CASSQDFWGGSYNEQFF.

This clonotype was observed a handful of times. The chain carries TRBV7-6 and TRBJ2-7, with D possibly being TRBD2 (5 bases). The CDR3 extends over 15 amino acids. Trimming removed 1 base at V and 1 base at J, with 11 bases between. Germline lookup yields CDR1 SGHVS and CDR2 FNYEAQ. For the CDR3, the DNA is TGTGCCAGCAGCTTAGTCGAGGGTGGGTCCTACGAGCAGTACTTC. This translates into CASSLVEGGSYEQYF.

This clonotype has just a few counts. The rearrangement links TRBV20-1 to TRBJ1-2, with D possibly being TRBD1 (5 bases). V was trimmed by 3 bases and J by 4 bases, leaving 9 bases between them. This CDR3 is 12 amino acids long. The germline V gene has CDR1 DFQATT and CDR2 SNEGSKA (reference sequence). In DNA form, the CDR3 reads TGCAGTGCTAGGACAGAGGTCTATGGCTACACCTTC. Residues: CSARTEVYGYTF.

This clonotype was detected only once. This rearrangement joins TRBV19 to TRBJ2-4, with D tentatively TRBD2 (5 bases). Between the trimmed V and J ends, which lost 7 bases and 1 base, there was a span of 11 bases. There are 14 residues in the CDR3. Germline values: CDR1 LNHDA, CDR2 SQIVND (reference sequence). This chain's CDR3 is CASTATGAKNIQYF. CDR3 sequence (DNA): TGTGCCAGTACGGCGACGGGGGCCAAAAACATTCAGTACTTC.

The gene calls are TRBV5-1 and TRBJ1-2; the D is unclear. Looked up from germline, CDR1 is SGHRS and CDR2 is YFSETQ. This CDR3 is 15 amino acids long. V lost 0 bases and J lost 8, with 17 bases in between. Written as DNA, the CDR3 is TGCGCCAGCAGCTTGGACGCTCGCCGGGAGCAGGGCTACACCTTC. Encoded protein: CASSLDARREQGYTF.

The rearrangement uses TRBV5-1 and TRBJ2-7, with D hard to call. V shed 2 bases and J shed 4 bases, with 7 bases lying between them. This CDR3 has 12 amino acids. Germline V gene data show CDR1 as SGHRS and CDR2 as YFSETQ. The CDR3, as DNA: TGCGCCAGCAGCTTACAAGAGTACGAGCAGTACTTC. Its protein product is CASSLQEYEQYF.

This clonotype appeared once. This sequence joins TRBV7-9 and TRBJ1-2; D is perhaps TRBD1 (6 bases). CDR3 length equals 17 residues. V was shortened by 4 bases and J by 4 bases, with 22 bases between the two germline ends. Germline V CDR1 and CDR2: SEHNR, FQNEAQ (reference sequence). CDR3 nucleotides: TGTGCCAGCAGCTACGGGGGCGGGGCCGCGGGGGTCTATGGCTACACCTTC. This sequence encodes CASSYGGGAAGVYGYTF.

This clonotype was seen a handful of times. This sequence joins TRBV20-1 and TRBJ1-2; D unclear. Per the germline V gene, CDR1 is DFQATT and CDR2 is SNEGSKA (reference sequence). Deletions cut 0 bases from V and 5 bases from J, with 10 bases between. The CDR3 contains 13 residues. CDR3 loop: CSARDLAEYGYTF. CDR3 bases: TGCAGTGCTAGAGATTTGGCCGAGTATGGCTACACCTTC.

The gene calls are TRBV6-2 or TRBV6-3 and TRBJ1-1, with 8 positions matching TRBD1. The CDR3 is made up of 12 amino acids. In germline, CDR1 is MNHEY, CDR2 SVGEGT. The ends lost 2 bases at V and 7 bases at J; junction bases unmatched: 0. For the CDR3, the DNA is TGTGCCAGCAGTTACGGACAGGGTGAAGCTTTCTTT. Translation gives CASSYGQGEAFF.

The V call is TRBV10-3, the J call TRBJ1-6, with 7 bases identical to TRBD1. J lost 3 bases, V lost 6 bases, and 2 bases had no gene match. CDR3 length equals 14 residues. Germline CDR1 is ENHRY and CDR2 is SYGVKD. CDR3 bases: TGTGCCATCAGACGGGACAGCTATAATTCACCCCTCCACTTT. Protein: CAIRRDSYNSPLHF.

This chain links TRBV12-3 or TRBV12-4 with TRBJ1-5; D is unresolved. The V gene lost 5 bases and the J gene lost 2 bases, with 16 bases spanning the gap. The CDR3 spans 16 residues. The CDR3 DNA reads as TGTGCCAGCAGTCCGGCCTCAAGTCAGGGCAATCAGCCCCAGCATTTT. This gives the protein CASSPASSQGNQPQHF.

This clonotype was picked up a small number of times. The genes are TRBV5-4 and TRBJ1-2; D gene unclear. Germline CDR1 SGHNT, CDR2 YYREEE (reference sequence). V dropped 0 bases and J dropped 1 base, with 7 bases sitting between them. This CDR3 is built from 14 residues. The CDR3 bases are TGTGCCAGCAGCTTGGCGGCAGTTAACTATGGCTACACCTTC. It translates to CASSLAAVNYGYTF.

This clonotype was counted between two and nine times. CDR3 sequence: CASSHQAQRTSTDTQYF. The DNA for the CDR3 is TGTGCCAGCAGCCACCAGGCACAGCGGACCAGCACAGATACGCAGTATTTT. The gene calls are TRBV4-2 and TRBJ2-3, with TRBD2 as a possible D gene (5 bases). Germline V gene lookup returns CDR1 LGHNA and CDR2 YNFKEQ. This CDR3 has 17 residues. V was cut by 3 bases and J by 0 bases, with 16 bases left in between.

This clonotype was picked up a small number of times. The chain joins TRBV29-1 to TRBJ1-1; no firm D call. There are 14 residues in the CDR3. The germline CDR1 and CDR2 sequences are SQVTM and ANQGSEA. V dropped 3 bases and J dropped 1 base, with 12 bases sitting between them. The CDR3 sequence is CSVERPERNTEAFF. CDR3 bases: TGCAGCGTTGAGAGGCCAGAGAGGAACACTGAAGCTTTCTTT.

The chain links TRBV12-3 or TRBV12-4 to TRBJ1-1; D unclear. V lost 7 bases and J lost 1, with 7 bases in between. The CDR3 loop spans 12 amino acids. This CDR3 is CASNWGNTEAFF. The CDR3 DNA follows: TGTGCCAGCAATTGGGGGAACACTGAAGCTTTCTTT.

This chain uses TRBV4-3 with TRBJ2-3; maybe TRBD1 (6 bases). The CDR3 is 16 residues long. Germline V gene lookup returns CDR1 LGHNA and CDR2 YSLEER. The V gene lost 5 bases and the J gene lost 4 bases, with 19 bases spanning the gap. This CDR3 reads CASSGSPGAWADTQYF. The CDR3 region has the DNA TGCGCCAGCAGCGGCTCCCCAGGGGCGTGGGCAGATACGCAGTATTTT.

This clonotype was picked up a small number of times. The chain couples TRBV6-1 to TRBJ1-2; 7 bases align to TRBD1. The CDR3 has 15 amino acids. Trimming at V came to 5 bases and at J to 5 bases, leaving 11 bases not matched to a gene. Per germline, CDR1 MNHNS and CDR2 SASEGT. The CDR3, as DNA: TGTGCCAGCAGTCGGACAGCCAGGGGGACTTATGGCTACACCTTC. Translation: CASSRTARGTYGYTF.

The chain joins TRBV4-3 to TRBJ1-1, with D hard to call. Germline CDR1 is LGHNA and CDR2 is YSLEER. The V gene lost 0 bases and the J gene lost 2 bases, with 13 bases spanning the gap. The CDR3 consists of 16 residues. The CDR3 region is CASSQDDGVLNTEAFF. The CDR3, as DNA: TGCGCCAGCAGCCAAGACGATGGGGTCCTAAACACTGAAGCTTTCTTT.

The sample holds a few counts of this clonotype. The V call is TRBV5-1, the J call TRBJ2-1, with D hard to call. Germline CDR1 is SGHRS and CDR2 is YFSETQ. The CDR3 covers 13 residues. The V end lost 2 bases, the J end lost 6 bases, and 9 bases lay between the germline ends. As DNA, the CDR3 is TGCGCCAGCAGCTTTAACGCTTTCAATGAGCAGTTCTTC. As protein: CASSFNAFNEQFF. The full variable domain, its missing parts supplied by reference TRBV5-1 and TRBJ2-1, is KAGVTQTPRYLIKTRGQQVTLSCSPISGHRSVSWYQQTPGQGLQFLFEYFSETQRNKGNFPGRFSGRQFSNSRSEMNVSTLELGDSALYLCASSFNAFNEQFFGPGTRLTVL.